The 16 T cell receptor beta chains listed next were all sequenced from one sample in a study of shared clonotypes between healthy human individuals. Using immunoSEQ multiplex PCR, the repertoire was profiled, and TCRdb retains in-frame clones only, with some absent. The sample carries some 2,100,000 clones, 90% to 97% recorded once. Sequencing was carried out using naive CD4+ T cells sorted from blood. The subset is: CD45RA+ positively selected. The source is a man aged 18-30 years in good health.

This clone was seen only a few times. This chain joins TRBV5-1 and TRBJ1-2; D not resolved. Germline loops: CDR1 SGHRS, CDR2 YFSETQ. Trimming left V 0 bases short and J 5 bases short, with 5 bases between. This CDR3 is 12 amino acids long. The chain's CDR3 is CASSLDQYGYTF. As DNA, the CDR3 is TGCGCCAGCAGCTTGGATCAGTATGGCTACACCTTC.

The chain is built from TRBV5-1 and TRBJ1-5; perhaps TRBD1 as D (6 bases). Trimming left V 0 bases short and J 6 bases short, with 16 bases between. Germline assignment: CDR1 SGHRS and CDR2 YFSETQ. The CDR3 extends over 16 amino acids. CDR3 nucleotide sequence: TGCGCCAGCAGCTTGGGGCAGGGGATTTCCCCTCAGCCCCAGCATTTT. Translating it yields CASSLGQGISPQPQHF. Full variable domain (rest looked up from reference TRBV5-1 and TRBJ1-5): KAGVTQTPRYLIKTRGQQVTLSCSPISGHRSVSWYQQTPGQGLQFLFEYFSETQRNKGNFPGRFSGRQFSNSRSEMNVSTLELGDSALYLCASSLGQGISPQPQHFGDGTRLSIL.

V usage is TRBV4-2 and J usage is TRBJ2-1, with 9 bases fitting TRBD2. With 6 bases clipped from V and 7 bases from J, the junction kept 10 bases outside the gene matches. This CDR3 has 15 amino acids. Germline V CDR1 and CDR2: LGHNA, YNFKEQ. The CDR3 spells CASRGIGLATNEQFF. CDR3 DNA: TGTGCCAGCAGGGGAATCGGACTAGCGACTAATGAGCAGTTCTTC.

The genes are TRBV9 and TRBJ1-1; tentative D call: TRBD1 (5 bases). Germline-derived CDR1 and CDR2 are SGDLS and YYNGEE. This CDR3 is 16 amino acids long. V lost 2 bases, J lost 2 bases, and 16 bases lay in between. The CDR3 sequence: CASSVGDLWGNTEAFF. The CDR3 coding sequence is TGTGCCAGCAGCGTGGGGGATTTGTGGGGTAACACTGAAGCTTTCTTT.

The CDR3 DNA reads TGTGCCAGCAGTTTAAGGGTCGTCTCGGATGGCTACACCTTC. It encodes CASSLRVVSDGYTF. V and J are TRBV28 and TRBJ1-2, with unresolved D. The CDR3 is 14 amino acids. The V gene lost 2 bases and the J gene lost 6 bases, with 13 bases spanning the gap. Germline V gene sequence: CDR1 MDHEN, CDR2 SYDVKM.

The chain employs TRBV5-6 and TRBJ2-5; 9 bases agree with TRBD1. CDR1 is SGHDT and CDR2 is YYEEEE in the germline V gene. The CDR3 totals 13 residues. V gave up 6 bases and J gave up 5 bases; unmatched junction bases: 5. This chain's CDR3 is CASTRDRVETQYF. The CDR3 region has the DNA TGTGCCAGCACCCGGGACAGGGTCGAGACCCAGTACTTC.

This clone has a single count. This chain connects TRBV18 to TRBJ2-7; 9 bases agree with TRBD1. V was clipped by 2 bases and J by 5 bases; unmatched bases: 4. The germline V gene has CDR1 KGHSH and CDR2 LQKENI. The CDR3 is 14 residues long. The CDR3 loop reads CASSPSGQGHEQYF. CDR3 bases: TGTGCCAGCTCACCATCGGGACAGGGCCACGAGCAGTACTTC.

The V and J genes are TRBV19 and TRBJ2-7; D is unresolved. V was pared by 5 bases and J by 6 bases, with 14 bases between. The CDR3 is 13 residues long. The germline CDR1 and CDR2 sequences are LNHDA and SQIVND (reference sequence). The CDR3 bases are TGTGCCAGTAGTCTCGGGCCCTCTACCGAGCAGTACTTC. Its translation: CASSLGPSTEQYF.

J is TRBJ2-1 and V is TRBV7-2; D is possibly TRBD2 (6 bases). V lost 5 bases, J lost 3 bases, and 11 bases lay in between. This CDR3 has 14 amino acids. The germline V gene encodes CDR1 SGHTA and CDR2 FQGNSA. CDR3 in DNA: TGTGCCAGCAGCATCCGACTAGACTACAATGAGCAGTTCTTC. It yields the protein CASSIRLDYNEQFF.

This rearrangement joins TRBV6-6 to TRBJ2-1, with a weak D call TRBD2 (6 bases). This CDR3 comprises 15 residues. Trimming left V 2 bases short and J 8 bases short, with 16 bases between. CDR1 and CDR2 (germline): MNHNY, SVGAGI (reference sequence). The CDR3, as DNA: TGTGCCAGCAGTTACAGCGGCGGGGATTTAGATGAGCAGTTCTTC. Its protein product is CASSYSGGDLDEQFF.

The rearrangement uses TRBV28 and TRBJ2-7; a possible D gene is TRBD1 (6 bases). Between the trimmed V and J ends, which lost 3 bases and 1 base, there was a span of 13 bases. This CDR3 region has 15 residues. Germline V gene sequence: CDR1 MDHEN, CDR2 SYDVKM. The CDR3: CASSFAGTLSYEQYF. For the CDR3, the DNA is TGTGCCAGCAGTTTTGCCGGGACACTGTCCTACGAGCAGTACTTC.

The J gene is TRBJ2-2, the V gene TRBV6-6; D ambiguous. CDR3 length: 13 residues. From germline, CDR1 is MNHNY and CDR2 SVGAGI (reference sequence). V lost 7 bases and J 2 bases, leaving 8 bases between the germline ends. Here the CDR3 reads CASTFSNTGELFF. The CDR3 DNA is TGTGCCAGCACTTTTTCCAACACCGGGGAGCTGTTTTTT.

The chain joins TRBV18 to TRBJ1-2; D may be TRBD1 (5 bases). The germline gives CDR1 KGHSH, CDR2 LQKENI. CDR3 size: 14 residues. V was cut by 3 bases and J by 4 bases, with 12 bases left in between. CDR3 loop: CASSPLTDFYGYTF. Written as DNA, the CDR3 is TGTGCCAGCTCACCTTTGACAGACTTCTATGGCTACACCTTC.

The chain uses TRBV4-1 and TRBJ2-1; 12 bases fit TRBD2. V lost 2 bases, J lost 4 bases, and 3 bases stayed unmatched. Per germline, CDR1 MGHRA and CDR2 YSYEKL. The length of the CDR3 is 16 residues. This CDR3 is CASSQRLAGVYNEQFF. CDR3 in DNA: TGCGCCAGCAGCCAAAGACTAGCGGGAGTTTACAATGAGCAGTTCTTC.

This chain links TRBV6-1 with TRBJ2-3, with TRBD2 matching 7 bases. The J segment lost 4 bases and the V segment lost 6 bases, leaving 10 bases of the junction unmatched. Germline values: CDR1 MNHNS, CDR2 SASEGT. The CDR3 length is 15 residues. The chain's CDR3 is CASRNLGGSADTQYF. CDR3 coding DNA: TGTGCCAGCAGAAACCTGGGCGGGAGTGCAGATACGCAGTATTTT.

The chain carries TRBV5-6 and TRBJ2-3; 10 bases are shared with TRBD1. The V and J ends lost 3 bases and 3 bases, in that order; junction bases with no gene match: 4. The germline CDR1 and CDR2 sequences are SGHDT and YYEEEE. The length of the CDR3 is 15 residues. In DNA form, the CDR3 reads TGTGCCAGCAGCTGGGACAGGGGAAGGACAGATACGCAGTATTTT. Its protein is CASSWDRGRTDTQYF.